This T cell receptor (beta chain) derives from a study of shared clonotypes between healthy human individuals. The CDR3 loop spans 14 amino acids. Germline-derived CDR1 and CDR2 are LNHNV and YYDKDF (reference sequence). V was shortened by 0 bases and J by 8 bases, with 11 bases between the two germline ends. TCRdb keeps only in-frame clones here, not all; method: immunoSEQ multiplex PCR. The data show 400,000 to 500,000 clones, about 82% seen once. The J gene is TRBJ2-1, the V gene TRBV15; D is uncertain. The specimen was PBMCs. The TCR comes from a woman aged 40 to 49 in good health. Some clones in this sample may be carry-over from other donors' samples. The CDR3 spells CATSREVGSHEQFF. CDR3 nucleotide sequence: TGTGCCACCAGCAGAGAAGTAGGTTCCCATGAGCAGTTCTTC.